This T cell receptor (beta chain) came from a study of T cell clonotyping in hematopoietic cell transplantation (dated by TCRdb to the early 2020s). Context from the whole study: Pretransplant recipient samples were obtained after cytoreduction. The study collected more than 120 blood samples from 35 consecutive transplant recipients and their related donors. Patient recruitment ran from late 2015 to January 2017, and follow-up continued until late 2020 or death. Overall study results and their limits: The sample size was limited, and because cells were not sorted, the contributions of CD4 and CD8 repertoires could not be separated. Broader TCR repertoire diversity after transplant was predicted by Inverse Simpson Index values from donors and from recipients before transplant. Recipient TCR diversity fell after transplant, with pathologically expanded clonotypes rising progressively from day 30 to day 180. Overlap with donor repertoires was found for only a small fraction of recipient repertoires, with over 95% found to appear de novo at the given depth.

The germline V gene gives CDR1 as MNHEY and CDR2 as SVGAGI. The CDR3 goes from the cysteine to the phenylalanine over 13 residues. Left in the record is the CDR3 DNA by itself, 39 bases read in frame from the first base. The V and J ends are trimmed by 5 bases and 1 base, leaving 9 bases between them. To note about this clone: The target of this receptor is not known. Within one base of it there is no much larger clone, and no base qualities were kept.

The immunoSEQ assay, a bias-controlled multiplex PCR with V- and J-specific primers, was used to amplify TCR beta CDR3 regions from genomic DNA. A second PCR step added a proprietary barcode and Illumina adapter sequences to the CDR3 amplicons. An Illumina MiSeq instrument was used to sequence the CDR3 libraries. The authors' pipeline ran thus. Export and quality control were performed with immunoSEQ Analyzer 3.0, and downstream analyses were performed with R Bioconductor and Immunarch. Only productive rearrangements in the normalized downsampled data set were used to calculate repertoire metrics. In the normalized cohort, a clonotype counted as pathologically expanded if the clonotype was larger than 5 templates. The Inverse Simpson Index was used to measure repertoire diversity. To capture all clonotypes, the CMV-specificity analyses were run on the non-normalized data set. TCRdb took over this immuneACCESS table, retaining in-frame rearrangements with V and J assigned. Such tables are incomplete; in checked studies, under half of the missing clones stem from an unresolved V gene, and the remainder is unexplained. V and J calls and clone size are copied from that table; D and trimming were computed from the DNA. Within this sample are 25,000 to 30,000 clones, with about 93% of them counted one time only. The ten largest clones represent approximately 2.1% of the sample.

What the time point label conveys for this sample: recipient sample about 28 days before transplant, after cytoreduction. Blood from recipients was drawn about 28 days before transplant and again at days 30, 100 and 180 after transplant. Nuclei Lysis Solution was used to extract genomic DNA from fresh or cryopreserved unfractionated peripheral blood mononuclear cells. The sequence was collected from a man aged 50 or older with acute myeloid leukemia. Some clones in this sample may be carry-over from other donors' samples. The chain joins TRBV6-5 to TRBJ2-7; the D region possibly corresponds to TRBD2 (5 bases align). Material: peripheral blood mononuclear cells, obtained before stem cell transplant. The CDR3 reads CASSLTTSYEQYF. The DNA sequence reads TGTGCCAGCAGTCTGACTACTTCCTACGAGCAGTACTTC.